This TCR beta chain was captured by sequencing in a study of cytomegalovirus exposure and HLA in healthy donors. Study-level results: Diagnosis of cytomegalovirus status made by the classifier reportedly showed high specificity and sensitivity. Across donors, most TCRs were seen rarely, yet some public ones were widespread.

This table comes from immunoSEQ multiplex PCR, and its TCRdb copy is limited to in-frame clones, with some not included. Of about 330,000 clones in the sample, around 90% are singletons; the top ten hold over 1%. A remark on this clone: Its antigen is not identified.

This CDR3 contains 18 residues. The J segment lost 0 bases and the V segment lost 6 bases, leaving 11 bases of the junction unmatched. Germline loops: CDR1 SQVTM, CDR2 ANQGSEA. Input material: PBMCs. The chain is built from TRBV29-1 and TRBJ2-4, with 13 nucleotides matching TRBD2. The clonotype comes from a woman aged 25 to 39 in good health and CMV-seropositive. Here the CDR3 reads CSVALAGGPRLAKNIQYF. CDR3 coding DNA: TGCAGCGTCGCACTAGCGGGGGGGCCGAGATTAGCCAAAAACATTCAGTACTTC.